The 21 T cell receptor beta chains listed next were all sequenced from one sample in a study of blood T cell repertoires in COVID-19. TCRdb's copy holds only in-frame clones and misses some; the assay was immunoSEQ multiplex PCR. The sample lists fewer than 120,000 clones, approximately 67% seen once, with 6% to 8.5% in the top ten. Sequencing input: peripheral blood. The receptors shown here come from a woman aged 60-70 years with acute or convalescent COVID-19.

This sequence joins TRBV2 and TRBJ1-5; TRBD1 might be the D (5 bases). V lost 6 bases and J lost 7, with 13 bases in between. The CDR3 extends over 13 amino acids. Looked up from germline, CDR1 is SNHLY and CDR2 is FYNNEI. The chain's CDR3 is CASRGRESQPQHF. The CDR3 nucleotides are TGTGCCAGCAGGGGGCGGGAGTCGCAGCCCCAGCATTTT.

J is TRBJ1-1 and V is TRBV11-2, with a weak D call TRBD1 (6 bases). V was clipped by 2 bases and J by 1 base, with 11 bases between them. This CDR3 spans 15 amino acids. Germline V gives CDR1 SGHAT, CDR2 FQNNGV. In nucleotides, the CDR3 is TGTGCCAGCAGCTTAACTCCGGGACAGAACACTGAAGCTTTCTTT. It translates to CASSLTPGQNTEAFF.

This rearrangement joins TRBV9 to TRBJ1-2; 11 bases fit TRBD1. Germline lookup yields CDR1 SGDLS and CDR2 YYNGEE. V was clipped by 6 bases and J by 4 bases; unmatched bases: 8. CDR3 length: 15 amino acids. CDR3 coding DNA: TGTGCCAGCACCCTTGGACAGGGGGCTTTCTATGGCTACACCTTC. Translating gives CASTLGQGAFYGYTF. Full variable domain (outside the CDR3, taken from reference TRBV9 and TRBJ1-2): DSGVTQTPKHLITATGQRVTLRCSPRSGDLSVYWYQQSLDQGLQFLIQYYNGEERAKGNILERFSAQQFPDLHSELNLSSLELGDSALYFCASTLGQGAFYGYTFGSGTRLTVV.

This clone was counted between two and nine times. The chain has TRBV4-2 and TRBJ1-4; D perhaps matches TRBD1 (6 bases). Trimming pared 0 bases from V and 8 bases from J, leaving 16 bases between. The CDR3 runs 16 residues. CDR1 and CDR2 (germline): LGHNA, YNFKEQ. In DNA, the CDR3 is TGTGCCAGCAGCCAAGAGCAAGGGGGGGCCAGAGAAAAACTGTTTTTT. Its translation is CASSQEQGGAREKLFF.

Here the CDR3 reads CATSDPGLAGVADTQYF. The CDR3 nucleotides are TGTGCCACCAGTGACCCCGGACTAGCGGGGGTGGCAGATACGCAGTATTTT. This sequence joins TRBV24-1 and TRBJ2-3, with 13 positions matching TRBD2. With V trimmed by 4 bases and J by 4 bases, 7 bases remained unmatched. Germline-derived CDR1 and CDR2 are KGHDR and SFDVKD. This CDR3 spans 17 amino acids.

This clone was picked up a small number of times. The chain's CDR3 is CASSLEMTGNTEAFF. In DNA, the CDR3 is TGTGCCAGCAGCTTAGAAATGACAGGGAACACTGAAGCTTTCTTT. J is TRBJ1-1 and V is TRBV7-8; D might be TRBD1 (6 bases). Trimming took 1 base from V and 1 from J, leaving 10 bases between them. Germline V gene sequence: CDR1 SGHVS, CDR2 FQNEAQ. The CDR3 has 15 residues.

This chain links TRBV30 with TRBJ1-1, with a weak D call TRBD1 (6 bases). The CDR3 runs 13 residues. Trimming pared 4 bases from V and 0 bases from J, leaving 9 bases between. Germline V gene sequence: CDR1 GTSNPN, CDR2 SVGIG (reference sequence). The CDR3 DNA is TGTGCCTGGATAGGACAGATGAACACTGAAGCTTTCTTT. Its protein is CAWIGQMNTEAFF.

The rearrangement uses TRBV5-4 and TRBJ1-3; possible D gene TRBD1, 6 bases. Trimming removed 4 bases from V and 4 bases from J, with 21 bases in between. This CDR3 region has 17 residues. The germline gives CDR1 SGHNT, CDR2 YYREEE (reference sequence). For the CDR3, the DNA is TGTGCCAGCAGCCCCGGGGGCCGGGGGGCGCTCGGAAACACCATATATTTT. This translates into CASSPGGRGALGNTIYF.

This clone was detected only once. Here the CDR3 DNA reads TGTGCTAGTGGTCCCCGGGGAGGGGATCAGCCCCAGCATTTT. Protein: CASGPRGGDQPQHF. This chain uses TRBV12-5 with TRBJ1-5; D might be TRBD1 (5 bases). The CDR3 has 14 residues. The V end lost 5 bases, the J end lost 5 bases, and 13 bases lay between the germline ends. Germline V lookup: CDR1 LGHNT, CDR2 FRNRAP.

The chain carries TRBV4-2 and TRBJ2-3, with 8 nucleotides matching TRBD2. In germline, CDR1 is LGHNA, CDR2 YNFKEQ. With 4 bases clipped from V and 4 bases from J, the junction kept 7 bases outside the gene matches. This CDR3 is 15 amino acids long. The CDR3 loop reads CASSPSGGASDTQYF. CDR3 in DNA: TGTGCCAGCAGCCCGAGCGGGGGCGCTTCAGATACGCAGTATTTT.

The chain employs TRBV7-3 and TRBJ2-5; 9 bases are shared with TRBD2. The CDR3 runs 13 residues. The V gene's germline CDR1 is SGHTA and CDR2 FQGTGA. Losses at the gene ends were 7 bases for V and 9 bases for J; bases not matched to a gene: 9. In DNA form, the CDR3 reads TGTGCCAGCACCATAACCCAGCGGGGGGCCCAGTACTTC. This sequence encodes CASTITQRGAQYF. Filled out from reference TRBV7-3 and TRBJ2-5, the complete variable domain reads GAGVSQTPSNKVTEKGKYVELRCDPISGHTALYWYRQSLGQGPEFLIYFQGTGAADDSGLPNDRFFAVRPEGSVSTLKIQRTERGDSAVYLCASTITQRGAQYFGPGTRLLVL.

The chain combines TRBV5-5 with TRBJ1-5; TRBD1 might be the D (5 bases). The CDR3 runs 13 residues. The germline V gene encodes CDR1 SGHKS and CDR2 YYEKEE (reference sequence). V was cut by 0 bases and J by 12 bases, with 13 bases left in between. The CDR3 sequence is CASSLEGRGVQHF. In DNA, the CDR3 is TGTGCCAGCAGCTTGGAAGGGCGGGGCGTCCAGCATTTT.

The chain is built from TRBV7-9 and TRBJ2-2; the D is unclear. The V gene's germline CDR1 is SEHNR and CDR2 FQNEAQ (reference sequence). Trimming pared 7 bases from V and 1 base from J, leaving 19 bases between. The CDR3 consists of 17 residues. CDR3 sequence: CASTPAALLGNTGELFF. In DNA, the CDR3 is TGTGCCAGCACTCCCGCGGCCTTACTGGGGAACACCGGGGAGCTGTTTTTT.

The genes are TRBV18 and TRBJ1-1, with D tentatively TRBD1 (5 bases). V shed 3 bases and J shed 9 bases, with 14 bases lying between them. This CDR3 has 13 residues. Germline V gene lookup returns CDR1 KGHSH and CDR2 LQKENI. The CDR3 sequence: CASSPDRAGKAFF. The DNA for the CDR3 is TGTGCCAGCTCACCTGATCGAGCAGGGAAAGCTTTCTTT.

The chain recombines TRBV13 with TRBJ1-1; D gene unclear. CDR3 length equals 16 residues. V lost 0 bases and J lost 4, with 15 bases in between. Germline loops: CDR1 PRHDT, CDR2 FYEKMQ (reference sequence). The CDR3 is CASSLGLAVAGTEAFF. The CDR3 nucleotides are TGTGCCAGCAGCTTAGGCCTGGCGGTGGCGGGCACTGAAGCTTTCTTT.

The V call is TRBV7-8, the J call TRBJ1-5; 8 bases match TRBD1. Looked up from germline, CDR1 is SGHVS and CDR2 is FQNEAQ. V was clipped by 0 bases and J by 9 bases; unmatched bases: 10. The CDR3 is made up of 16 amino acids. The CDR3 sequence: CASSLAVQGGRGPQHF. CDR3 coding DNA: TGTGCCAGCAGCTTAGCGGTACAGGGGGGCCGGGGGCCCCAGCATTTT.

The gene calls are TRBV19 and TRBJ2-5; 8 nucleotides match TRBD1. V was clipped by 8 bases and J by 4 bases; unmatched bases: 9. This CDR3 contains 14 residues. Germline values: CDR1 LNHDA, CDR2 SQIVND (reference sequence). CDR3 in amino acids: CASGDRGLGETQYF. CDR3 sequence (DNA): TGTGCCAGTGGCGACAGGGGCCTAGGAGAGACCCAGTACTTC. The full variable domain, completed using reference TRBV19 and TRBJ2-5, is DGGITQSPKYLFRKEGQNVTLSCEQNLNHDAMYWYRQDPGQGLRLIYYSQIVNDFQKGDIAEGYSVSREKKESFPLTVTSAQKNPTAFYLCASGDRGLGETQYFGPGTRLLVL.

The genes are TRBV6-6 and TRBJ1-1; D uncertain. The germline gives CDR1 MNHNY, CDR2 SVGAGI (reference sequence). This CDR3 spans 13 amino acids. V shed 2 bases and J shed 1 base, with 5 bases lying between them. The CDR3 DNA sequence: TGTGCCAGCAGTTACCGACAGAACACTGAAGCTTTCTTT. Translated: CASSYRQNTEAFF.

The chain links TRBV30 to TRBJ1-5, with D perhaps matching TRBD1 (5 bases). The CDR3 is 17 residues long. Germline loops: CDR1 GTSNPN, CDR2 SVGIG (reference sequence). With 0 bases removed from V and 0 bases from J, the gap between germline ends came to 15 bases. CDR3 sequence: CAWSVFPYRSSNQPQHF. The CDR3 nucleotides are TGTGCCTGGAGTGTGTTTCCTTACAGGAGTAGCAATCAGCCCCAGCATTTT. The whole variable domain, filled in from reference TRBV30 and TRBJ1-5, reads SQTIHQWPATLVQPVGSPLSLECTVEGTSNPNLYWYRQAAGRGLQLLFYSVGIGQISSEVPQNLSASRPQDRQFILSSKKLLLSDSGFYLCAWSVFPYRSSNQPQHFGDGTRLSIL.

This clone was recorded only once. This rearrangement joins TRBV6-6 to TRBJ1-1, with D maybe TRBD1 (6 bases). Trimming left V 2 bases short and J 7 bases short, with 14 bases between. The CDR3 totals 14 residues. Germline loops: CDR1 MNHNY, CDR2 SVGAGI (reference sequence). The CDR3 coding sequence is TGTGCCAGCAGTTACGTCCGGGGGGCCGTTGAAGCTTTCTTT. It codes for CASSYVRGAVEAFF.

This clone has only one observation. The rearrangement links TRBV19 to TRBJ1-2, with D perhaps TRBD1 (5 bases). CDR1 LNHDA and CDR2 SQIVND come from the germline V gene (reference sequence). Trimming removed 6 bases at V and 12 bases at J, with 17 bases between. The CDR3 runs to 12 residues. The CDR3 DNA is TGTGCCAGTAGAGACAGATTAGGCCTGCACACCTTC. Translating gives CASRDRLGLHTF.